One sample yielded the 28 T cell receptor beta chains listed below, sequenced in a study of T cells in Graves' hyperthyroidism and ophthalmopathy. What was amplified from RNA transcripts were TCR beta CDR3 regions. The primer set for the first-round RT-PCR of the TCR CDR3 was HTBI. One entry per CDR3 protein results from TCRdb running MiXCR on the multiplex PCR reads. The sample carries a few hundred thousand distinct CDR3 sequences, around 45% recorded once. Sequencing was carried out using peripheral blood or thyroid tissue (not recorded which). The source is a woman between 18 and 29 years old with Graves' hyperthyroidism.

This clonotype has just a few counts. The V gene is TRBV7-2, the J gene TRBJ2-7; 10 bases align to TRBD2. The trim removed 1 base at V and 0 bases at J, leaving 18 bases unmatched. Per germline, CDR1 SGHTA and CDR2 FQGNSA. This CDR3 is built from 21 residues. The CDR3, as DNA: TGTGCCAGCAGCTTAGGCCTGGGAGCGGGAGGGCTAGGGGATCCCTCCTACGAGCAGTACTTC. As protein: CASSLGLGAGGLGDPSYEQYF.

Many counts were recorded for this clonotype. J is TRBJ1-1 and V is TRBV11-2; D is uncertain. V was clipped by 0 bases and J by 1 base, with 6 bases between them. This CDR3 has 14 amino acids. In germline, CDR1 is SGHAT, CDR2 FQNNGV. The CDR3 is CASSLEWGNTEAFF. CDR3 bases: TGTGCCAGCAGCTTAGAGTGGGGGAACACTGAAGCTTTCTTT.

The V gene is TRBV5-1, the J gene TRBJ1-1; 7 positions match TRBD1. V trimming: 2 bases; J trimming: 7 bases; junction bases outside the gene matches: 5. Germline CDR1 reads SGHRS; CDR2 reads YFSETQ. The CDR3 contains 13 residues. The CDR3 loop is CASSFRGGFEAFF. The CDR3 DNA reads TGCGCCAGCAGCTTCAGGGGGGGTTTTGAAGCTTTCTTT.

CDR3 nucleotides: TGTGCCAGCAGCCCAGACGGTAGCGGTTACAATGAGCAGTTCTTC. It is translated as CASSPDGSGYNEQFF. The chain uses TRBV7-2 and TRBJ2-7; possible D gene TRBD2, 6 bases. The end of the DNA aligns better with TRBJ2-1, so the J call may be wrong. The CDR3 totals 15 residues. From germline, CDR1 is SGHTA and CDR2 FQGNSA.

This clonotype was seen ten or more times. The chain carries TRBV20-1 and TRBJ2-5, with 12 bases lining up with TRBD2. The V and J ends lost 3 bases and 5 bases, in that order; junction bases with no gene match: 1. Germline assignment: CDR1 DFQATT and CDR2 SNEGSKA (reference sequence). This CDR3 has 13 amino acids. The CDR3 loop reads CSARGTSGETQYF. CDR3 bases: TGCAGTGCTAGGGGGACTAGCGGGGAGACCCAGTACTTC.

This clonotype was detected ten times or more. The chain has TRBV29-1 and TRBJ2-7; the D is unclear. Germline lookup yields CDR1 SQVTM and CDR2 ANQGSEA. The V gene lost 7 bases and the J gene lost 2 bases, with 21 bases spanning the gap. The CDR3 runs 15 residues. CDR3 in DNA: TGCAGCGCCGATCCCCCTGGTACTTTGACCTACGAGCAGTACTTC. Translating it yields CSADPPGTLTYEQYF.

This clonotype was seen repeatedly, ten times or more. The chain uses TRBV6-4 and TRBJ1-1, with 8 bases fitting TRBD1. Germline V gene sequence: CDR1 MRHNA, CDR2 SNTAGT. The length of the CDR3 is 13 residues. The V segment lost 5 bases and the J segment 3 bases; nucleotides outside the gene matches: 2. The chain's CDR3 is CASSPDRDTEAFF. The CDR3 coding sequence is TGTGCCAGCAGTCCGGACAGGGACACTGAAGCTTTCTTT.

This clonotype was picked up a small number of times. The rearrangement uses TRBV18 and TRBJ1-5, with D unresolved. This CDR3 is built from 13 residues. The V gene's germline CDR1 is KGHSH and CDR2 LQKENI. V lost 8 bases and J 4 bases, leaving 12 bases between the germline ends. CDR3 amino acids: CASRKELNQPQHF. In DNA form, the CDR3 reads TGTGCCAGCCGGAAGGAATTGAATCAGCCCCAGCATTTT.

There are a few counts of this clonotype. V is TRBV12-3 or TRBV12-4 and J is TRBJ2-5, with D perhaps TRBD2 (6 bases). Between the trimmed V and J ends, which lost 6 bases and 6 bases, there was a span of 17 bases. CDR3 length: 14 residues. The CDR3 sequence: CASSLGGDVKTQYF. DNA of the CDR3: TGTGCCAGCAGCCTAGGAGGGGACGTAAAGACCCAGTACTTC.

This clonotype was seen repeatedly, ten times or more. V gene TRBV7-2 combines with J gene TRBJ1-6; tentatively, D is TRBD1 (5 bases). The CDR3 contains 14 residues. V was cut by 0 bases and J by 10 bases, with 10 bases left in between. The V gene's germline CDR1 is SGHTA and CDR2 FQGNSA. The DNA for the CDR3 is TGTGCCAGCAGCTTAGCGGGGGGTGAATCACCCCTCCACTTT. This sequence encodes CASSLAGGESPLHF.

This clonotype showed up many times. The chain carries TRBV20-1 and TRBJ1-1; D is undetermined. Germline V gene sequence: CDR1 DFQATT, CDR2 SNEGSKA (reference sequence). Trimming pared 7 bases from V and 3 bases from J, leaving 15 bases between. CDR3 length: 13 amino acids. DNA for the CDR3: TGCAGTGTTGAACCCCCCACAGACACTGAAGCTTTCTTT. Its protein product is CSVEPPTDTEAFF.

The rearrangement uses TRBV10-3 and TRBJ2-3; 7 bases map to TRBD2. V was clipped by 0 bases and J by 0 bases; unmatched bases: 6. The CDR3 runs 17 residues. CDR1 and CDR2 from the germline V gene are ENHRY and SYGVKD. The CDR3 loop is CAISESDGRRSTDTQYF. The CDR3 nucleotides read TGTGCCATCAGTGAGTCTGACGGGAGGCGTAGCACAGATACGCAGTATTTT.

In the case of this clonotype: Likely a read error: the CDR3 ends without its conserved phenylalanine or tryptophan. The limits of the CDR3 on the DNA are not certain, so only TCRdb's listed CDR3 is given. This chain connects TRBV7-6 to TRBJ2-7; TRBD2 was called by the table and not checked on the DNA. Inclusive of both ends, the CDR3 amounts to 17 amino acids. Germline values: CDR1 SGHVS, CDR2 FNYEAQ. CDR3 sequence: CASSSGREQYFCASTMS.

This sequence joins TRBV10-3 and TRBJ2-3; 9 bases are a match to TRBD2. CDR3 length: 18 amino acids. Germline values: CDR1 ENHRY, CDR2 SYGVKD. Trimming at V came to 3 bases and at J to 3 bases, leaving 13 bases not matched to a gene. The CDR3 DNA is TGTGCCATCAGTGAAACACTCGGCGGGAGGGCGGGAACAGATACGCAGTATTTT. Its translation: CAISETLGGRAGTDTQYF.

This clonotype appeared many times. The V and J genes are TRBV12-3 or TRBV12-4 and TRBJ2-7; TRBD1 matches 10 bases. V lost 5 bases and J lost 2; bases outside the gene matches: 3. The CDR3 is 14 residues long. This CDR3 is CASSPTGGTYEQYF. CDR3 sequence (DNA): TGTGCCAGCAGTCCGACAGGGGGCACCTACGAGCAGTACTTC.

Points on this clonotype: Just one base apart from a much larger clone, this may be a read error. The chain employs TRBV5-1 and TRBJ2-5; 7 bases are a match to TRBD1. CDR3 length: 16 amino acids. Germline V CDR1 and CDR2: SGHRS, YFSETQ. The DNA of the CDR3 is TGTACCAGCAGCCACACTTCAGGGGGTCGTGAAGAGACCCAGTACTTC. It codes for CTSSHTSGGREETQYF.

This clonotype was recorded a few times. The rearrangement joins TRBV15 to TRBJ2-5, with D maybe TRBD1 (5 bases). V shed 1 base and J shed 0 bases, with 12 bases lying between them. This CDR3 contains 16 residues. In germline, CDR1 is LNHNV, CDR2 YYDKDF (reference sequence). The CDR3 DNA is TGTGCCACCAGCAGAGCCGGACATTCGTACCAAGAGACCCAGTACTTC. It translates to CATSRAGHSYQETQYF.

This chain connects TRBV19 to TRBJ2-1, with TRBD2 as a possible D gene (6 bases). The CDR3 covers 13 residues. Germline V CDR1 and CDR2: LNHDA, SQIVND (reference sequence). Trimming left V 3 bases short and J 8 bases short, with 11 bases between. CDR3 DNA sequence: TGTGCCAGTAGTATCGGCGGGACTGATGAGCAGTTCTTC. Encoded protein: CASSIGGTDEQFF.

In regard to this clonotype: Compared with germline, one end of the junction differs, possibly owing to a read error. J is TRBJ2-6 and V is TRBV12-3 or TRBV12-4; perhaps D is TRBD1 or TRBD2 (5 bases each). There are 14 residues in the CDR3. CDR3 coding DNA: TGTGCCAGCAGTGAGTACGGGACCGAGGACACTGAAGCTTTC. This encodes CASSEYGTEDTEAF.

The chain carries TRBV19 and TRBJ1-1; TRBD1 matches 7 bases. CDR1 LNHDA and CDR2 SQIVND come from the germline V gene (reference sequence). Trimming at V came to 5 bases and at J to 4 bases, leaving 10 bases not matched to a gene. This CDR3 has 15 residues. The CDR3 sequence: CASSSAPGGSTEAFF. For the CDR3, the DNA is TGTGCCAGTAGTTCCGCCCCAGGGGGGAGCACTGAAGCTTTCTTT.

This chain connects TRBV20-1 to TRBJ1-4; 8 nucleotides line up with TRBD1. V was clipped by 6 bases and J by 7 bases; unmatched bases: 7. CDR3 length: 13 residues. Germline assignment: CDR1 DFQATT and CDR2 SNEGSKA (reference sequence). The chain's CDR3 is CSARWTGSEKLFF. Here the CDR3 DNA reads TGCAGTGCCAGGTGGACAGGGAGTGAAAAACTGTTTTTT.

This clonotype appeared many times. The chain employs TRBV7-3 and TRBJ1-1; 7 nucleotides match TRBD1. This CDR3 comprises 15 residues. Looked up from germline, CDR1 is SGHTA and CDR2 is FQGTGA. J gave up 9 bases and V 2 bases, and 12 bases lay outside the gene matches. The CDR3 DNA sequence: TGTGCCAGCAGCTTAGAGGGGGCACTGTATATTAAAGCTTTCTTT. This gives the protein CASSLEGALYIKAFF.

The CDR3 DNA reads TGCAGCGTTGGGGCCAAGGTAGGGGCCTACAATGAGCAGTACTTC. It specifies CSVGAKVGAYNEQYF. The chain uses TRBV29-1 and TRBJ2-7; weak D call: TRBD1 (5 bases). The CDR3 is made up of 15 amino acids. The ends were cut back, 4 bases at V and 7 bases at J, with 23 bases in the middle. The germline V gene encodes CDR1 SQVTM and CDR2 ANQGSEA.

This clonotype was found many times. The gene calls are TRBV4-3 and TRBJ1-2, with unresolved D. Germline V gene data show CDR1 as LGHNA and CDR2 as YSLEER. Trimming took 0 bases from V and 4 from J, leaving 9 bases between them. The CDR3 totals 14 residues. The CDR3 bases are TGCGCCAGCAGCCAAGATGTTGAAAGCTATGGCTACACCTTC. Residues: CASSQDVESYGYTF.

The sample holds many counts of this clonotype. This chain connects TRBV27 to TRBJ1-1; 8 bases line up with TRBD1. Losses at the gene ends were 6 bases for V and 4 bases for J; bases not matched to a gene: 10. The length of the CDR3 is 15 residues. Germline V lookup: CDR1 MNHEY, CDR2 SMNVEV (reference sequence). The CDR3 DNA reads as TGTGCCAGCAGCTCGTCAGGGGGCGGCGGCACTGAAGCTTTCTTT. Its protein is CASSSSGGGGTEAFF.

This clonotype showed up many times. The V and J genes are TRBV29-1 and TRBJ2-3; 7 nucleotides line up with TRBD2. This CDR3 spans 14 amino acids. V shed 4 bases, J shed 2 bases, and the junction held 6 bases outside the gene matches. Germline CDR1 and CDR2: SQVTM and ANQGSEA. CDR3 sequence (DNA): TGCAGCGTTGCCGCTAGCGGCCTCACAGATACGCAGTATTTT. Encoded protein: CSVAASGLTDTQYF.

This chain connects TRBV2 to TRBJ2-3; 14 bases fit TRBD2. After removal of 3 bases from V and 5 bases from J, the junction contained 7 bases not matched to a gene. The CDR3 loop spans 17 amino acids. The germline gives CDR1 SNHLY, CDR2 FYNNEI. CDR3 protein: CASSDGGLAGVVDTQYF. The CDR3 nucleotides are TGTGCCAGCAGTGATGGGGGACTAGCGGGAGTGGTAGATACGCAGTATTTT. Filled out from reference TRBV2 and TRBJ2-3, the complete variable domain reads EPEVTQTPSHQVTQMGQEVILRCVPISNHLYFYWYRQILGQKVEFLVSFYNNEISEKSEIFDDQFSVERPDGSNFTLKIRSTKLEDSAMYFCASSDGGLAGVVDTQYFGPGTRLTVL.

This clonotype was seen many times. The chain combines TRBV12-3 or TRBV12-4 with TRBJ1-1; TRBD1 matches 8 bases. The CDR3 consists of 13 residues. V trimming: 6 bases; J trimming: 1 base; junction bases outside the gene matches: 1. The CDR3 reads CASRGTGNTEAFF. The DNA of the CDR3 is TGTGCCAGCAGGGGGACAGGGAACACTGAAGCTTTCTTT.